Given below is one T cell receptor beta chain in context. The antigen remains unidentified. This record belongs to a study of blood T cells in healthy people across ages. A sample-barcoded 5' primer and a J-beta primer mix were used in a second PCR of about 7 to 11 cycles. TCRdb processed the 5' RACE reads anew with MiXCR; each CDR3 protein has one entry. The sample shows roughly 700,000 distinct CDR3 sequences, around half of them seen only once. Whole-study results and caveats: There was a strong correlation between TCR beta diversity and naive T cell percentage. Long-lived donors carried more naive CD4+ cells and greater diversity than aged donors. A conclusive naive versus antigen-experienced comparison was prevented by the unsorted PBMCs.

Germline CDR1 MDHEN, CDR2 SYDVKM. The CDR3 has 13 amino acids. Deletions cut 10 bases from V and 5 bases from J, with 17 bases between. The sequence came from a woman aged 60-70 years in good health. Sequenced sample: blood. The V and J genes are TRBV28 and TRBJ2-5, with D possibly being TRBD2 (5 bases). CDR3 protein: CATGLRGAETQYF. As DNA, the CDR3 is TGTGCCACTGGACTCCGGGGTGCTGAGACCCAGTACTTC.